These 27 T cell receptor beta chains share one sample of origin, sequenced in a study of blood T cells in healthy people across ages. Primers used in a second PCR of roughly 6 to 11 cycles were a sample-barcoded 5' primer and a J-beta primer mix. TCRdb fed the 5' RACE reads into MiXCR, producing one record per CDR3 protein. The repertoire has about 1.8 million distinct CDR3 sequences, 49% of them found once; the top ten carry roughly 2%. The sample was blood. The receptors come from a middle-aged woman in good health.

The chain employs TRBV20-1 and TRBJ2-1; D might be TRBD1 (7 bases). There are 12 residues in the CDR3. CDR1 and CDR2 from the germline V gene are DFQATT and SNEGSKA (reference sequence). V lost 3 bases to trimming and J lost 7 bases, with 10 bases between them. The CDR3, as DNA: TGCAGTGCTAGGGAGGGGGCGAATGAGCAGTTCTTC. Protein: CSAREGANEQFF.

V gene TRBV7-9 combines with J gene TRBJ1-2; D uncertain. The CDR3 spans 13 residues. The germline CDR1 and CDR2 sequences are SEHNR and FQNEAQ (reference sequence). The V end was cut by 1 base, the J end by 4 bases, with 7 bases between. The DNA for the CDR3 is TGTGCCAGCAGCTTAGGGTTATTCTATGGCTACACCTTC. It specifies CASSLGLFYGYTF.

This rearrangement joins TRBV6-1 to TRBJ2-3; D is possibly TRBD1 (7 bases). V lost 8 bases, J lost 5 bases, and 20 bases lay in between. Germline V CDR1 and CDR2: MNHNS, SASEGT. The CDR3 has 15 amino acids. CDR3 sequence reads: CASAPGDREVDTQYF. The CDR3 nucleotides are TGTGCCAGCGCCCCTGGTGACAGGGAGGTAGATACGCAGTATTTT.

The chain couples TRBV7-2 to TRBJ1-4; D remains unclear. Trimming removed 3 bases from V and 5 bases from J, with 13 bases in between. The CDR3 totals 15 residues. Germline assignment: CDR1 SGHTA and CDR2 FQGNSA. The CDR3 spells CASSFGQAYNEKLFF. CDR3 sequence (DNA): TGTGCCAGCAGCTTCGGCCAGGCTTACAATGAAAAACTGTTTTTT.

The chain couples TRBV6-2 or TRBV6-3 to TRBJ2-7; 10 positions agree with TRBD2. The CDR3 runs 16 residues. Per the germline V gene, CDR1 is MNHEY and CDR2 is SVGEGT. V lost 4 bases and J lost 2; bases outside the gene matches: 8. The CDR3: CASSSRAGGKTYEQYF. The CDR3 DNA reads as TGTGCCAGCAGTTCCAGAGCGGGGGGGAAAACCTACGAGCAGTACTTC.

The sample holds one count of this clonotype. V gene TRBV6-1 combines with J gene TRBJ2-1; TRBD1 matches at 9 bases. This CDR3 comprises 19 residues. From germline, CDR1 is MNHNS and CDR2 SASEGT. The V and J ends lost 7 bases and 9 bases, in that order; junction bases with no gene match: 25. The CDR3 DNA reads as TGTGCCAGCACCCACGTGAAGAGTAGGGGACAGGGTGCTACAGCTGAGCAGTTCTTC. It specifies CASTHVKSRGQGATAEQFF.

The rearrangement joins TRBV7-9 to TRBJ1-2; 7 bases fit TRBD1. V dropped 0 bases and J dropped 2; count of bases not matched to a gene: 3. Germline lookup yields CDR1 SEHNR and CDR2 FQNEAQ (reference sequence). The CDR3 sequence is 15 residues long. The CDR3 loop is CASSLARGQNYGYTF. DNA for the CDR3: TGTGCCAGCAGCTTAGCGCGGGGACAGAACTATGGCTACACCTTC.

The chain links TRBV7-2 to TRBJ1-1; no clear D gene. V lost 5 bases and J 4 bases, leaving 11 bases between the germline ends. Germline-derived CDR1 and CDR2 are SGHTA and FQGNSA. The CDR3 is 13 amino acids. This CDR3 is CASSPTPGTEAFF. The CDR3 region has the DNA TGTGCCAGCAGCCCCACCCCGGGCACTGAAGCTTTCTTT.

CDR3 nucleotide sequence: TGTGCCAGCAGTTACCTTGGGCATCCATACCAAGAGACCCAGTACTTC. Protein: CASSYLGHPYQETQYF. This chain uses TRBV6-6 with TRBJ2-5; no definite D call. In germline, CDR1 is MNHNY, CDR2 SVGAGI (reference sequence). The CDR3 spans 16 residues. V gave up 2 bases and J gave up 0 bases, with 13 bases separating them.

This rearrangement joins TRBV6-1 to TRBJ1-5, with D possibly matching TRBD1 (5 bases). The CDR3 contains 15 residues. The V end was cut by 4 bases, the J end by 0 bases, with 10 bases between. Germline-derived CDR1 and CDR2 are MNHNS and SASEGT. The CDR3 reads CASSVSGVSNQPQHF. The CDR3 DNA follows: TGTGCCAGCAGTGTATCGGGGGTTAGCAATCAGCCCCAGCATTTT.

The chain has TRBV6-2 or TRBV6-3 and TRBJ2-5; D possibly corresponds to TRBD2 (5 bases). Germline-derived CDR1 and CDR2 are MNHEY and SVGEGT. This CDR3 spans 12 amino acids. The V gene lost 6 bases and the J gene lost 13 bases, with 18 bases spanning the gap. The DNA for the CDR3 is TGTGCCAGCAGCCAATCAACGGGGATTGGGTACTTC. It is translated as CASSQSTGIGYF.

V and J are TRBV25-1 and TRBJ2-3; tentatively, D is TRBD1 or TRBD2 (6 bases each). Germline V gene data show CDR1 as MGHDK and CDR2 as SYGVNS. V shed 10 bases and J shed 5 bases, with 19 bases lying between them. The CDR3 has 14 residues. The CDR3 here is CATDRGQIGDTQYF. The CDR3 DNA reads TGTGCCACCGACCGGGGGCAGATTGGAGATACGCAGTATTTT. Looking up the rest from reference TRBV25-1 and TRBJ2-3 gives the full variable domain: EADIYQTPRYLVIGTGKKITLECSQTMGHDKMYWYQQDPGMELHLIHYSYGVNSTEKGDLSSESTVSRIRTEHFPLTLESARPSHTSQYLCATDRGQIGDTQYFGPGTRLTVL.

This chain uses TRBV2 with TRBJ2-7; 10 positions agree with TRBD1. CDR1 is SNHLY, CDR2 FYNNEI, per germline. V shed 8 bases, J shed 4 bases, and the junction held 8 bases outside the gene matches. The CDR3 contains 14 residues. The CDR3, as DNA: TGTGCCAGCTTCTGGGACAGGGGTAGGTACGAGCAGTACTTC. This sequence encodes CASFWDRGRYEQYF.

Of note for this clonotype: The junction departs from the called germline gene at one end, perhaps through a read error. The chain links TRBV4-3 to TRBJ1-1, with D possibly matching TRBD1 (6 bases). In germline, CDR1 is LGHNA, CDR2 YSLEER. This CDR3 comprises 15 residues. CDR3 sequence: CVSSQDAGVNTEAFF. As DNA, the CDR3 is TGCGTCAGCAGCCAAGATGCAGGGGTGAACACTGAAGCTTTCTTT.

The chain carries TRBV4-3 and TRBJ2-3; 9 bases fit TRBD2. The CDR3 covers 18 residues. Unmatched junction bases numbered 9, after V lost 0 bases and J lost 2 bases. Germline lookup yields CDR1 LGHNA and CDR2 YSLEER. CDR3 amino acids: CASSQDLERGALTDTQYF. The CDR3 coding sequence is TGCGCCAGCAGCCAAGATCTTGAGCGGGGGGCACTCACAGATACGCAGTATTTT.

Worth noting for this clonotype: Since a much larger clone is just one base distant, this may be a read error. This chain uses TRBV24-1 with TRBJ2-5, with TRBD2 as a possible D gene (6 bases). CDR1 KGHDR and CDR2 SFDVKD come from the germline V gene. V shed 2 bases and J shed 1 base, with 7 bases lying between them. CDR3 length equals 14 residues. In DNA form, the CDR3 reads TGTGCCACCAGTGATTGGGGACTCCAAGAGACCCAGTACTTC. Translating gives CATSDWGLQETQYF.

The chain carries TRBV6-2 or TRBV6-3 and TRBJ2-7, with D tentatively TRBD1 (6 bases). Trimming took 2 bases from V and 1 from J, leaving 21 bases between them. The germline V gene encodes CDR1 MNHEY and CDR2 SVGEGT. This CDR3 comprises 18 residues. Written as DNA, the CDR3 is TGTGCCAGCAGTTACATCCTTCAGGGGTCCCTCGGGTCCTACGAGCAGTACTTC. It yields the protein CASSYILQGSLGSYEQYF.

As to this clonotype: The junction departs from the called germline gene at one end, perhaps through a read error. This chain links TRBV4-1 with TRBJ2-7; D gene ambiguous. From germline, CDR1 is MGHRA and CDR2 YSYEKL. There are 14 residues in the CDR3. CDR3 sequence reads: CASSQEVRAYEQYF. The CDR3 nucleotides are TGTGCCAGCAGCCAAGAAGTCAGAGCCTACGAGCAGTACTTC.

A note on this clonotype: A read error may account for a junction end that differs from germline. The genes are TRBV12-3 or TRBV12-4 and TRBJ2-4; tentative D call: TRBD1 (6 bases). The CDR3 totals 15 residues. CDR3 residues: CAGSTDRRAKNIQYF. The CDR3 DNA reads as TGTGCCGGCAGTACCGACAGGAGAGCCAAAAACATTCAGTACTTC.

This clonotype turned up a few times. The CDR3 nucleotides are TGTGCCAGCAGCTTTGTTCCAGCGAGCACAGATACGCAGTATTTT. This codes for CASSFVPASTDTQYF. The chain has TRBV7-2 and TRBJ2-3; D is undetermined. CDR3 length: 15 amino acids. Per the germline V gene, CDR1 is SGHTA and CDR2 is FQGNSA. V was pared by 3 bases and J by 0 bases, with 10 bases between.

For this clonotype: This may arise from a read error, as a much more abundant clone is one base away. The chain joins TRBV27 to TRBJ2-5; no clear D. The J call is in doubt because the DNA end fits TRBJ2-7 better. The CDR3 covers 10 residues. The germline gives CDR1 MNHEY, CDR2 SMNVEV (reference sequence). CDR3 sequence: CASSFLEQYF. DNA of the CDR3: TGTGCCAGCAGTTTCCTCGAGCAGTACTTC.

A few counts support this clonotype. The rearrangement joins TRBV27 to TRBJ1-2; a possible D gene is TRBD1 (6 bases). The V and J ends lost 4 bases and 0 bases respectively, with 15 bases between them. The CDR3 consists of 16 residues. Looked up from germline, CDR1 is MNHEY and CDR2 is SMNVEV (reference sequence). In DNA, the CDR3 is TGTGCCAGCAGTTCAATCGGACAGATCGCTAACTATGGCTACACCTTC. It translates to CASSSIGQIANYGYTF.

This clonotype was observed a few times. CDR3 loop: CASSRTTSGQETQYF. The CDR3 nucleotides are TGTGCCAGCAGCCGGACGACTAGCGGTCAAGAGACCCAGTACTTC. The chain joins TRBV4-2 to TRBJ2-5, with 9 bases matching TRBD2. V shed 4 bases, J shed 2 bases, and the junction held 5 bases outside the gene matches. The CDR3 is 15 amino acids. Per the germline V gene, CDR1 is LGHNA and CDR2 is YNFKEQ.

This clonotype was seen a handful of times. The chain's CDR3 is CASIRRGGPSGDTQYF. The CDR3 DNA reads TGTGCCAGCATCAGACGGGGGGGGCCGAGCGGAGATACGCAGTATTTT. The V call is TRBV12-3 or TRBV12-4, the J call TRBJ2-3, with 8 bases identical to TRBD2. CDR3 size: 16 residues. The ends lost 7 bases at V and 5 bases at J; junction bases unmatched: 14.

The genes are TRBV6-6 and TRBJ2-1, with a weak D call TRBD1 (5 bases). V dropped 6 bases and J dropped 6 bases, with 12 bases sitting between them. The CDR3 extends over 13 amino acids. The germline V gene has CDR1 MNHNY and CDR2 SVGAGI (reference sequence). The CDR3 spells CASSETGPNEQFF. In DNA form, the CDR3 reads TGTGCCAGCAGCGAAACAGGACCCAATGAGCAGTTCTTC.

The rearrangement links TRBV28 to TRBJ2-7; 7 nucleotides align to TRBD1. J gave up 5 bases and V 6 bases, and 13 bases lay outside the gene matches. The CDR3 spans 15 residues. Germline V gene data show CDR1 as MDHEN and CDR2 as SYDVKM. The CDR3 DNA reads TGTGCCAGCAGGAATTATCGGGACAGTACCCACGAGCAGTACTTC. Translating it yields CASRNYRDSTHEQYF. The variable domain in full, completed from reference TRBV28 and TRBJ2-7, reads DVKVTQSSRYLVKRTGEKVFLECVQDMDHENMFWYRQDPGLGLRLIYFSYDVKMKEKGDIPEGYSVSREKKERFSLILESASTNQTSMYLCASRNYRDSTHEQYFGPGTRLTVT.

The chain uses TRBV6-5 and TRBJ1-1; the match to TRBD1 covers 8 bases. CDR1 is MNHEY, CDR2 SVGAGI, per germline. Unmatched junction bases numbered 9, after V lost 6 bases and J lost 6 bases. CDR3 size: 14 residues. For the CDR3, the DNA is TGTGCCAGCAGGCCCCCGGGACAGGTGGCTGAAGCTTTCTTT. Its translation: CASRPPGQVAEAFF.